This T cell receptor (beta chain) was recorded in a study of beta chain features in type 1 diabetes. Turning to the study itself: Across every sample, some 110 million sorted cells were examined in total.

Study outcomes and limitations: Shorter templates might be favored by PCR, and equally so in patients and in controls.

Investigators reverse transcribed all isolated RNA, so they sequenced expressed TCRB transcripts. Generated by immunoSEQ multiplex PCR, the TCRdb table keeps only in-frame clones and is missing some. The sample lists around 300,000 clones, about 7.8% occurring once. In the case of this clone: The antigen is not known.

Sample: central memory CD4+ T cells from blood. The clonotype was recovered from a woman between 18 and 29 years old in good health.

In nucleotides, the CDR3 is TGTGCCAGCAGCCGGGACAATACGGATTCACCCCTCCACTTT. Protein: CASSRDNTDSPLHF. The chain is built from TRBV5-4 and TRBJ1-6, with a possible D match to TRBD1 (6 bases). The CDR3 spans 14 residues. In germline, CDR1 is SGHNT, CDR2 YYREEE (reference sequence). Trimming removed 4 bases from V and 8 bases from J, with 13 bases in between.